The 25 T cell receptor beta chains listed next were all sequenced from one sample in a study of blood T cell repertoires in COVID-19. The method was immunoSEQ multiplex PCR; TCRdb's version includes in-frame clones alone and lacks a portion of them. Among about 180,000 clones listed, approximately 90% were seen once. The material sequenced was peripheral blood. The receptors stem from a woman aged 25 to 39 with active or convalescent COVID-19.

About this clone itself: The sample holds other DNA sequences that translate to the same CDR3. This sequence joins TRBV9 and TRBJ2-3; D is undetermined. Germline CDR1 and CDR2: SGDLS and YYNGEE. Trimming took off 0 bases at V and 3 bases at J, with 2 bases between the two ends. The CDR3 extends over 12 amino acids. The CDR3 spells CASSVATDTQYF. The CDR3 DNA sequence: TGTGCCAGCAGCGTAGCAACAGATACGCAGTATTTT.

The chain links TRBV3-1 (or the pseudogene TRBV3-2) to TRBJ2-3, with 10 bases lining up with TRBD2. There are 14 residues in the CDR3. Germline CDR1 LGHDT, CDR2 YNNKEL (reference sequence). V dropped 5 bases and J dropped 5; count of bases not matched to a gene: 4. The CDR3 reads CASSSRTSGDTQYF. CDR3 in DNA: TGTGCCAGCAGCTCTCGGACTAGCGGAGATACGCAGTATTTT.

The chain joins TRBV7-9 to TRBJ2-3; 7 bases are shared with TRBD2. J lost 5 bases, V lost 4 bases, and 12 bases had no gene match. Germline CDR1 SEHNR, CDR2 FQNEAQ (reference sequence). The CDR3 is 16 amino acids. The CDR3 spells CASSSYLASGGDTQYF. The CDR3 DNA sequence: TGTGCCAGCAGCTCCTATCTAGCCTCGGGAGGAGATACGCAGTATTTT.

This chain uses TRBV27 with TRBJ1-1; D not certain. Deletions cut 3 bases from V and 5 bases from J, with 13 bases between. The CDR3 consists of 14 residues. Germline CDR1 MNHEY, CDR2 SMNVEV (reference sequence). CDR3 region: CASSLIQAGTEAFF. The CDR3 coding sequence is TGTGCCAGCAGTTTGATTCAGGCTGGGACTGAAGCTTTCTTT.

The V and J genes are TRBV9 and TRBJ1-1; TRBD1 is a possible D gene (5 bases). The CDR3 consists of 15 residues. Looked up from germline, CDR1 is SGDLS and CDR2 is YYNGEE. Deletions cut 4 bases from V and 1 base from J, with 14 bases between. The chain's CDR3 is CASSPYGHSNTEAFF. CDR3 DNA: TGTGCCAGCAGCCCATATGGACACTCGAACACTGAAGCTTTCTTT.

This clone was counted a few times. The rearrangement uses TRBV24-1 and TRBJ2-7; 7 nucleotides line up with TRBD1. The trim removed 9 bases at V and 1 base at J, leaving 11 bases unmatched. Germline assignment: CDR1 KGHDR and CDR2 SFDVKD. There are 15 residues in the CDR3. The chain's CDR3 is CATGTVEPASYEQYF. CDR3 in DNA: TGTGCCACCGGGACAGTGGAACCCGCATCCTACGAGCAGTACTTC.

The V and J genes are TRBV19 and TRBJ1-2; D might be TRBD1 (6 bases). Germline CDR1 reads LNHDA; CDR2 reads SQIVND (reference sequence). The ends were cut back, 1 base at V and 6 bases at J, with 15 bases in the middle. There are 15 residues in the CDR3. The CDR3 loop is CASSIVSGDRNGYTF. The CDR3 DNA is TGTGCCAGTAGTATAGTCTCAGGGGACCGAAATGGCTACACCTTC.

The chain employs TRBV7-6 and TRBJ1-1; 7 nucleotides agree with TRBD1. Losses at the gene ends were 4 bases for V and 0 bases for J; bases not matched to a gene: 8. The CDR3 is made up of 16 amino acids. CDR1 is SGHVS and CDR2 is FNYEAQ in the germline V gene. CDR3 sequence reads: CASSSETGTMNTEAFF. CDR3 DNA: TGTGCCAGCAGCTCTGAGACAGGGACCATGAACACTGAAGCTTTCTTT.

The V call is TRBV7-6, the J call TRBJ1-1, with 10 nucleotides matching TRBD1. The J segment lost 4 bases and the V segment lost 5 bases, leaving 4 bases of the junction unmatched. Germline V gives CDR1 SGHVS, CDR2 FNYEAQ. The CDR3 consists of 14 residues. The CDR3 DNA is TGTGCCAGCAGCGTCGGACAGGGGGGCACTGAAGCTTTCTTT. Its protein product is CASSVGQGGTEAFF.

This chain joins TRBV7-9 and TRBJ1-5; tentative D call: TRBD1 (6 bases). V dropped 5 bases and J dropped 4 bases, with 12 bases sitting between them. This CDR3 contains 14 residues. Germline CDR1 is SEHNR and CDR2 is FQNEAQ (reference sequence). The CDR3 region is CASSPRQANQPQHF. The CDR3, as DNA: TGTGCCAGCAGCCCTCGACAGGCAAATCAGCCCCAGCATTTT.

The chain uses TRBV5-4 and TRBJ1-1, with 7 bases aligning to TRBD1. V lost 7 bases and J lost 3; bases outside the gene matches: 12. Germline V gene lookup returns CDR1 SGHNT and CDR2 YYREEE (reference sequence). The CDR3 is 15 amino acids. In DNA form, the CDR3 reads TGTGCCAGCGAAAAAAGAGACAGGGTCCACACTGAAGCTTTCTTT. Translated, it gives CASEKRDRVHTEAFF.

Regarding this clone: One end of the junction varies from germline; a read error may be responsible. The V gene is TRBV6-1, the J gene TRBJ2-7; 8 bases align to TRBD1. This CDR3 has 14 amino acids. CDR1 is MNHNS, CDR2 SASEGT, per germline. CDR3 DNA sequence: TGTGCCAGCAGACCCGGACAGGGTTCGCCGCGGCAGGACTTC. Translated: CASRPGQGSPRQDF.

The chain couples TRBV5-1 to TRBJ1-5; D is possibly TRBD1 (6 bases). Per germline, CDR1 SGHRS and CDR2 YFSETQ. The CDR3 loop spans 17 amino acids. Trimming took off 3 bases at V and 0 bases at J, with 16 bases between the two ends. The CDR3 DNA reads as TGCGCCAGCAGCTGGTGGACAGACACTTATAGCAATCAGCCCCAGCATTTT. As protein: CASSWWTDTYSNQPQHF.

The chain uses TRBV14 and TRBJ1-2, with 9 bases identical to TRBD1. The V gene's germline CDR1 is SGHDN and CDR2 FVKESK. The CDR3 consists of 13 residues. The junction had 4 bases not matched to a gene; V was cut back by 4 bases and J by 7 bases. CDR3 region: CASSPGTGRGYTF. The CDR3 DNA is TGTGCCAGCAGCCCCGGGACAGGGCGTGGCTACACCTTC.

The chain carries TRBV13 and TRBJ2-2, with TRBD2 identical over 7 bases. The CDR3 has 14 amino acids. The germline V gene encodes CDR1 PRHDT and CDR2 FYEKMQ (reference sequence). The trim removed 6 bases at V and 7 bases at J, leaving 8 bases unmatched. CDR3 nucleotide sequence: TGTGCCAGCAGAGATGAACGGGAGGACGGGGAGCTGTTTTTT. Its translation is CASRDEREDGELFF.

This clone is a singleton in its sample. The chain employs TRBV19 and TRBJ1-5, with D possibly TRBD1 on 5 matching bases. The CDR3 spans 15 residues. Trimming shortened V by 4 bases and J by 7 bases, and 17 bases separated the two germline ends. CDR1 is LNHDA, CDR2 SQIVND, per germline (reference sequence). This CDR3 is CASSTSGDQGQPQHF. CDR3 sequence (DNA): TGTGCCAGTAGTACCTCGGGGGATCAGGGACAGCCCCAGCATTTT.

This chain connects TRBV2 to TRBJ2-1; possibly TRBD1 for D (5 bases). The V end was cut by 4 bases, the J end by 7 bases, with 14 bases between. The CDR3 has 14 amino acids. The germline V gene has CDR1 SNHLY and CDR2 FYNNEI. Here the CDR3 reads CASSVAAGKNEQFF. CDR3 nucleotides: TGTGCCAGCAGTGTAGCCGCAGGGAAGAATGAGCAGTTCTTC.

V and J are TRBV28 and TRBJ1-5, with D perhaps matching TRBD1 (6 bases). This CDR3 is 17 amino acids long. Germline V gene sequence: CDR1 MDHEN, CDR2 SYDVKM. V dropped 5 bases and J dropped 6 bases, with 23 bases sitting between them. CDR3 region: CASSHGTLDGRSQPQHF. DNA of the CDR3: TGTGCCAGCAGTCACGGGACACTCGACGGGAGGAGTCAGCCCCAGCATTTT.

CDR3 sequence: CASSSLKSGGADYGYTF. The CDR3 DNA sequence: TGTGCCAGCTCGAGTTTAAAGTCAGGGGGCGCGGACTATGGCTACACCTTC. The rearrangement joins TRBV18 to TRBJ1-2, with 8 bases fitting TRBD1. The length of the CDR3 is 17 residues. CDR1 and CDR2 (germline): KGHSH, LQKENI. V was pared by 6 bases and J by 3 bases, with 15 bases of the junction left unmatched.

The chain has TRBV9 and TRBJ2-1, with D possibly being TRBD1 (5 bases). Trimming took off 7 bases at V and 3 bases at J, with 11 bases between the two ends. The CDR3 length is 13 residues. Germline CDR1 SGDLS, CDR2 YYNGEE. CDR3 in DNA: TGTGCCAGCGCTACCAGGGACTACAATGAGCAGTTCTTC. Translated: CASATRDYNEQFF.

This chain joins TRBV18 and TRBJ2-1; TRBD2 matches 12 bases. The CDR3 spans 16 residues. CDR1 and CDR2 from the germline V gene are KGHSH and LQKENI. The ends lost 6 bases at V and 4 bases at J; junction bases unmatched: 7. CDR3 region: CASSPPTSGGYNEQFF. The CDR3, as DNA: TGTGCCAGCTCGCCGCCGACTAGCGGGGGTTACAATGAGCAGTTCTTC. The full variable domain, completed using reference TRBV18 and TRBJ2-1, is NAGVMQNPRHLVRRRGQEARLRCSPMKGHSHVYWYRQLPEEGLKFMVYLQKENIIDESGMPKERFSAEFPKEGPSILRIQQVVRGDSAAYFCASSPPTSGGYNEQFFGPGTRLTVL.

This sequence joins TRBV4-2 and TRBJ2-5; TRBD2 matches 8 bases. Germline CDR1 reads LGHNA; CDR2 reads YNFKEQ. This CDR3 comprises 18 residues. The V gene end was trimmed by 0 bases and the J gene end by 7 bases; junction bases not matched to a gene: 16. CDR3: CASSQERGAGGLVGTQYF. The CDR3 coding sequence is TGTGCCAGCAGCCAAGAGCGGGGGGCGGGAGGCTTGGTCGGGACCCAGTACTTC.

The chain uses TRBV5-6 and TRBJ1-1, with D uncertain. The CDR3 extends over 13 amino acids. Germline-derived CDR1 and CDR2 are SGHDT and YYEEEE. Trimming shortened V by 1 base and J by 4 bases, and 8 bases separated the two germline ends. DNA for the CDR3: TGTGCCAGCAGCTTGCGAATGAGCACTGAAGCTTTCTTT. It translates to CASSLRMSTEAFF. Drawing the rest from reference TRBV5-6 and TRBJ1-1, the complete variable domain is DAGVTQSPTHLIKTRGQQVTLRCSPKSGHDTVSWYQQALGQGPQFIFQYYEEEERQRGNFPDRFSGHQFPNYSSELNVNALLLGDSALYLCASSLRMSTEAFFGQGTRLTVV.

The rearrangement links TRBV10-1 to TRBJ2-7; 8 nucleotides match TRBD1. This CDR3 is 15 amino acids long. Germline assignment: CDR1 WNHNN and CDR2 SYGVQD (reference sequence). V trimming: 3 bases; J trimming: 6 bases; junction bases outside the gene matches: 10. CDR3 amino acids: CASSDVQGGKGEQYF. CDR3 sequence (DNA): TGCGCCAGCAGTGATGTACAGGGGGGAAAAGGCGAGCAGTACTTC.

The V gene is TRBV12-3 or TRBV12-4, the J gene TRBJ2-7, with TRBD1 matching over 7 bases. This CDR3 is 13 amino acids long. Unmatched junction bases numbered 4, after V lost 5 bases and J lost 3 bases. The CDR3 DNA is TGTGCCAGCAGTCGACAGGGCGGCTACGAGCAGTACTTC. Translation gives CASSRQGGYEQYF.